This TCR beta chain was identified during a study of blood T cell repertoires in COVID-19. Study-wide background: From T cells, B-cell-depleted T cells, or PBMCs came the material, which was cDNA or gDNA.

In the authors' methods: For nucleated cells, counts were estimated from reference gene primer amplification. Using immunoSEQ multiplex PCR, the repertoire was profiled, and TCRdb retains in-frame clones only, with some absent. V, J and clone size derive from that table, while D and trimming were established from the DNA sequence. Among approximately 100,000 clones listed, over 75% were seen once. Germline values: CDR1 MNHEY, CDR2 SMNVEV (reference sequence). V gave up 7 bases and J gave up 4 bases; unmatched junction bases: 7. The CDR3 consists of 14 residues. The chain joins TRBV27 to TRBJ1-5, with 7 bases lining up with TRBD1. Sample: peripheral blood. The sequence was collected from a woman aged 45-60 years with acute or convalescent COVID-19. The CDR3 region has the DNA TGTGCCAGCAAAGAGAAACAGGGGAATCAGCCCCAGCATTTT. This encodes CASKEKQGNQPQHF.